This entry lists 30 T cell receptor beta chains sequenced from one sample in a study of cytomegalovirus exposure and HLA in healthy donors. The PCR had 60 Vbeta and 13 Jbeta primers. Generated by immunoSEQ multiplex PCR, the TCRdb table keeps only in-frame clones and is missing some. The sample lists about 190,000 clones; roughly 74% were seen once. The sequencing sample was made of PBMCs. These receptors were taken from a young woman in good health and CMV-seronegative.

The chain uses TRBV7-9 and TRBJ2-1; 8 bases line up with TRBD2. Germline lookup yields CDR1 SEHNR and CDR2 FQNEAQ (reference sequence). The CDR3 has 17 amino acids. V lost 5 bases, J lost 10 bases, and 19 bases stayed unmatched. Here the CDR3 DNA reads TGTGCCAGCAGCCTGCCTACCGGGACTAGGGGTGGAAGAGAGCAGTTCTTC. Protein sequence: CASSLPTGTRGGREQFF.

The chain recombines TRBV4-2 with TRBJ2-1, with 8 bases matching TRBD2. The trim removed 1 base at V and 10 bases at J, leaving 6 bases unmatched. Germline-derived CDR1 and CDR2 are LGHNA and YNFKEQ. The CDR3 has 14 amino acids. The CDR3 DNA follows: TGTGCCAGCAGCCAAGGGGGCGGGGGGTGGGAGCAGTTCTTC. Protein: CASSQGGGGWEQFF.

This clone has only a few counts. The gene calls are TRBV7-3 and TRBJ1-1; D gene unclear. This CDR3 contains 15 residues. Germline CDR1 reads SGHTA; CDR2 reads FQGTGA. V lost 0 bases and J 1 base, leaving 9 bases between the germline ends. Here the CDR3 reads CASSLTPSGNTEAFF. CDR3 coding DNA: TGTGCCAGCAGCTTAACGCCCTCAGGGAACACTGAAGCTTTCTTT.

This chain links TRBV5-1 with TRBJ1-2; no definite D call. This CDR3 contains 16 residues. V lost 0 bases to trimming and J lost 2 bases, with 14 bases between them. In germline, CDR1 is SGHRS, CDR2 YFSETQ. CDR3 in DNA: TGCGCCAGCAGCTTGGCCGGTGTCGCTACGAACTATGGCTACACCTTC. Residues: CASSLAGVATNYGYTF.

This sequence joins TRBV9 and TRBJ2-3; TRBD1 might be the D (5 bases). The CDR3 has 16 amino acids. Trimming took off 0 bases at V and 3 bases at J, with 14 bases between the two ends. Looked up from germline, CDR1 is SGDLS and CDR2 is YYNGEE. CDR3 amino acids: CASSVGGFPSTDTQYF. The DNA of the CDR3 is TGTGCCAGCAGCGTAGGGGGCTTCCCAAGTACAGATACGCAGTATTTT.

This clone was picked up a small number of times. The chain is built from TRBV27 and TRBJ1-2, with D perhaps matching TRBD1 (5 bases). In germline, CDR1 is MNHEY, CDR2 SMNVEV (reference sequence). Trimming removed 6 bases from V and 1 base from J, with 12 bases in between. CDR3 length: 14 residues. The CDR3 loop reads CASSPRGFNYGYTF. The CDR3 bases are TGTGCCAGCAGCCCCCGGGGGTTTAACTATGGCTACACCTTC.

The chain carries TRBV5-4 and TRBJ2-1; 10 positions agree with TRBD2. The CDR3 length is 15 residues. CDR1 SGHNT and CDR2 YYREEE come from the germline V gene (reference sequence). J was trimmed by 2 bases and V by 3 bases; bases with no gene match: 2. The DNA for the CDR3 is TGTGCCAGCAGCTCCGGACTAGCGGCCTACAATGAGCAGTTCTTC. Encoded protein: CASSSGLAAYNEQFF.

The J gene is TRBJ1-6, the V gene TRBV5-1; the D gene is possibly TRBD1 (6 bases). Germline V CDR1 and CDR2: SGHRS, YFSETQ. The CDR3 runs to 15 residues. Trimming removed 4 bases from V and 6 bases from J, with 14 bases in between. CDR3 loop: CASSPQGTFNSPLHF. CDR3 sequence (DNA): TGCGCCAGCAGCCCACAGGGCACCTTTAATTCACCCCTCCACTTT.

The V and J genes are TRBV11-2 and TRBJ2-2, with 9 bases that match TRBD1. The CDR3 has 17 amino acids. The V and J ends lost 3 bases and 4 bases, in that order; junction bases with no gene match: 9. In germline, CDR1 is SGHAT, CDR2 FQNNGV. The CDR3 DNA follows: TGTGCCAGCAGCTTGGACAGGGGTTTAAGGTTCACCGGGGAGCTGTTTTTT. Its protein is CASSLDRGLRFTGELFF.

CDR3 sequence: CASSQMRASEQYF. The CDR3 DNA is TGCGCCAGCAGCCAAATGCGAGCCTCCGAGCAGTACTTC. The J gene is TRBJ2-7, the V gene TRBV4-1, with D unclear. Germline assignment: CDR1 MGHRA and CDR2 YSYEKL. The germline V and J ends were trimmed by 2 bases and 6 bases, with 11 bases remaining between them. The CDR3 runs 13 residues.

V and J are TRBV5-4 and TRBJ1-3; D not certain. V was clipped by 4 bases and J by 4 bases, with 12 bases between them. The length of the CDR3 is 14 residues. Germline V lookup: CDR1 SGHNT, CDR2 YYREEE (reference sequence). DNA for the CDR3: TGTGCCAGCAGCCCCGACGGGGTCGGAAACACCATATATTTT. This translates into CASSPDGVGNTIYF.

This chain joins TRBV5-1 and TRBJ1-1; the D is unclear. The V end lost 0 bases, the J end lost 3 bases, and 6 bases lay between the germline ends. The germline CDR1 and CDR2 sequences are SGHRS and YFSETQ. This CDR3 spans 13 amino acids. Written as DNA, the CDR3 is TGCGCCAGCAGCTTGGTTTCATACACTGAAGCTTTCTTT. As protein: CASSLVSYTEAFF.

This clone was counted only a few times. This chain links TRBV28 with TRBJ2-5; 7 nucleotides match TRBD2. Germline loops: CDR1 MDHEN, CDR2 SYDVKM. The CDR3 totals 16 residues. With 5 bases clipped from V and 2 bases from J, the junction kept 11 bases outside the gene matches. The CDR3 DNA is TGTGCCAGCAGTGGCCGGGAGGCCCCTAGACAAGAGACCCAGTACTTC. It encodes CASSGREAPRQETQYF.

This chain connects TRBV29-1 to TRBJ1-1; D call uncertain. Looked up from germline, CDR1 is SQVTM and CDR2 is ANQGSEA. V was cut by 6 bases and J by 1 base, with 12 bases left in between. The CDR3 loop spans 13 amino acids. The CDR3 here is CSVPSTPNTEAFF. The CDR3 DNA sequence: TGCAGCGTCCCATCGACACCGAACACTGAAGCTTTCTTT.

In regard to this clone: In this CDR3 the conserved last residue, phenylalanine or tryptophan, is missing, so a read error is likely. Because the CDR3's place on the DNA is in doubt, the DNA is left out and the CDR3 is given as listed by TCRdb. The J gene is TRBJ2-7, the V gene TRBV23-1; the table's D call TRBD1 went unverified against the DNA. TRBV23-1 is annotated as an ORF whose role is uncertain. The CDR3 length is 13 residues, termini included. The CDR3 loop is CASSQGPGAPSCI.

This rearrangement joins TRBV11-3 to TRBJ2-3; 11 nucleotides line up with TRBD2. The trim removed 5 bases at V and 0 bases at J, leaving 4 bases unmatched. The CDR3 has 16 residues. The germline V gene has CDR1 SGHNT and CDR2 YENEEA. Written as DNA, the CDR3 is TGTGCCAGCAGCCTCAGGACTAGCGGGAGCACAGATACGCAGTATTTT. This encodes CASSLRTSGSTDTQYF. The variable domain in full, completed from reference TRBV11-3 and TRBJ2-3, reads EAGVVQSPRYKIIEKKQPVAFWCNPISGHNTLYWYLQNLGQGPELLIRYENEEAVDDSQLPKDRFSAERLKGVDSTLKIQPAELGDSAVYLCASSLRTSGSTDTQYFGPGTRLTVL.

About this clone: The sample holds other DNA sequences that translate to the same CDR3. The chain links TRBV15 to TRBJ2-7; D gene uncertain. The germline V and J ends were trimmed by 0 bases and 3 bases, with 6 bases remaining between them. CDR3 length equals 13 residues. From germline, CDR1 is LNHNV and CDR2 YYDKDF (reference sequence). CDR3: CATSRDRGYEQYF. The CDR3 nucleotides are TGTGCCACCAGCAGAGATCGCGGCTACGAGCAGTACTTC. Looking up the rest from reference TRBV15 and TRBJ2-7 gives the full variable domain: DAMVIQNPRYQVTQFGKPVTLSCSQTLNHNVMYWYQQKSSQAPKLLFHYYDKDFNNEADTPDNFQSRRPNTSFCFLDIRSPGLGDTAMYLCATSRDRGYEQYFGPGTRLTVT.

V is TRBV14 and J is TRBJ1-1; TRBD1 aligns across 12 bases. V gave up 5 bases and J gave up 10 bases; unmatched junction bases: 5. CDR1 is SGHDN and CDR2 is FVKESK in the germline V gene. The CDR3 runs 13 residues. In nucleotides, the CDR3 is TGTGCCAGCAGCGGGACAGGGGGCTCCTCAGCTTTCTTT. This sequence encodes CASSGTGGSSAFF.

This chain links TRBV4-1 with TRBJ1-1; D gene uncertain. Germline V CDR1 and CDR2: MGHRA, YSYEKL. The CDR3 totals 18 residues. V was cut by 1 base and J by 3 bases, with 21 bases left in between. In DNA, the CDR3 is TGCGCCAGCAGCCAAGGAACGGGAATAAGTGAGGAGGACACTGAAGCTTTCTTT. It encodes CASSQGTGISEEDTEAFF.

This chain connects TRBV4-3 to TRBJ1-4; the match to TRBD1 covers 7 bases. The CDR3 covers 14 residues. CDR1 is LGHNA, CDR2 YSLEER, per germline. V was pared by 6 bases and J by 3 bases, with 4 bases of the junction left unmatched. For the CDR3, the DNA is TGCGCCAGCAGAGGAAGGGGGCCTAATGAAAAACTGTTTTTT. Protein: CASRGRGPNEKLFF.

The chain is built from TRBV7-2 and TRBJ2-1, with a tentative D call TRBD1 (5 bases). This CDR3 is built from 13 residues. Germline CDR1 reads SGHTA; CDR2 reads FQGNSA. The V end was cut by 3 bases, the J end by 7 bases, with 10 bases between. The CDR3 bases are TGTGCCAGCAGCTTTGATAGGGGTAATGAGCAGTTCTTC. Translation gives CASSFDRGNEQFF. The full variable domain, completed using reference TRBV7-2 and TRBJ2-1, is GAGVSQSPSNKVTEKGKDVELRCDPISGHTALYWYRQSLGQGLEFLIYFQGNSAPDKSGLPSDRFSAERTGGSVSTLTIQRTQQEDSAVYLCASSFDRGNEQFFGPGTRLTVL.

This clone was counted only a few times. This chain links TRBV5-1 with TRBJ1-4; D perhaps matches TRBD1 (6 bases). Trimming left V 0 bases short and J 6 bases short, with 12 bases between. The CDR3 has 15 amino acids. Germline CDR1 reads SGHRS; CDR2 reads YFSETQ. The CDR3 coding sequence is TGCGCCAGCAGCTTGGCAGGGGAGGGGGATGAAAAACTGTTTTTT. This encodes CASSLAGEGDEKLFF.

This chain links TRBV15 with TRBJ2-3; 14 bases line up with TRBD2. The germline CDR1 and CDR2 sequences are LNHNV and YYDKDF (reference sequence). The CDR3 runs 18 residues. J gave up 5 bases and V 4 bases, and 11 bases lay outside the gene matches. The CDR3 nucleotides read TGTGCCACCAGCACGGGACTAGCGGGAGTAAGGAGAATAGATACGCAGTATTTT. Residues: CATSTGLAGVRRIDTQYF.

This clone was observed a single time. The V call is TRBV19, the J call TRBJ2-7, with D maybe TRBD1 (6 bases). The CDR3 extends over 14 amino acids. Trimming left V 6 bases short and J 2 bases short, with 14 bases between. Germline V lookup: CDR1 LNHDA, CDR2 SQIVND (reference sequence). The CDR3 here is CASRQAGAPYEQYF. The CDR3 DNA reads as TGTGCCAGTAGGCAGGCAGGGGCCCCCTACGAGCAGTACTTC.

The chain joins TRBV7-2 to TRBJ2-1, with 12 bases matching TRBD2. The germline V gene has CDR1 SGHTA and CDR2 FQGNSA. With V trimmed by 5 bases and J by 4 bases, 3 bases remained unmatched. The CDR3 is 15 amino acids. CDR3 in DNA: TGTGCCAGCAGCGAACTAGCGGGAGGTTACAATGAGCAGTTCTTC. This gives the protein CASSELAGGYNEQFF. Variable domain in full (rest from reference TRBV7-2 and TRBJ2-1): GAGVSQSPSNKVTEKGKDVELRCDPISGHTALYWYRQSLGQGLEFLIYFQGNSAPDKSGLPSDRFSAERTGGSVSTLTIQRTQQEDSAVYLCASSELAGGYNEQFFGPGTRLTVL.

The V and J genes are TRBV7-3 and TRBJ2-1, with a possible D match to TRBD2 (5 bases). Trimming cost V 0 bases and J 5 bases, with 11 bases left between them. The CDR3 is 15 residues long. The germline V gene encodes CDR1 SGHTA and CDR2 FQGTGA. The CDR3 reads CASSLTDFPNNEQFF. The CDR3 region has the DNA TGTGCCAGCAGCTTAACGGACTTTCCAAACAATGAGCAGTTCTTC.

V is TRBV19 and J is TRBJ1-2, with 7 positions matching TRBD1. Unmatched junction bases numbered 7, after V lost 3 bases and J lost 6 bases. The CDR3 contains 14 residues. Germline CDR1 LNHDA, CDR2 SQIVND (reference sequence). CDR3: CASSIGGGVDGYTF. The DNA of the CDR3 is TGTGCCAGTAGTATTGGAGGGGGCGTTGATGGCTACACCTTC.

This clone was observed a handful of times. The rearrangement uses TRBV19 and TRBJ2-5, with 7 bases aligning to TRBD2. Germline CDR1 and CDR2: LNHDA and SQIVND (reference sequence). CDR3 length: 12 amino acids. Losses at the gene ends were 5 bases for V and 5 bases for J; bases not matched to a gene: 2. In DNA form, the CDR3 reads TGTGCCAGTAGTGGGGGGGGTGAGACCCAGTACTTC. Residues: CASSGGGETQYF.

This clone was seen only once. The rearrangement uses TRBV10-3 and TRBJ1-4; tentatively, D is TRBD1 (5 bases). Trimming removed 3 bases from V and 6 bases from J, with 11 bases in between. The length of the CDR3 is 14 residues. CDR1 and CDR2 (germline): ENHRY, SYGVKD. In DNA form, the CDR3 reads TGTGCCATCAGTGAAACTGGGGGGGATGAAAAACTGTTTTTT. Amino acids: CAISETGGDEKLFF.

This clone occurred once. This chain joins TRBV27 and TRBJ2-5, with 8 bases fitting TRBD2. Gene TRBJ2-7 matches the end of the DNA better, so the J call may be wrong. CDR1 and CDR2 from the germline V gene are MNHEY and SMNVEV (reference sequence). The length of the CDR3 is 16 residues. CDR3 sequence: CASSLSGGLGAYEQYF. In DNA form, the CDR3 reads TGTGCCAGCAGTTTATCAGGGGGACTAGGGGCCTACGAGCAGTACTTC.